One sample yielded the 18 T cell receptor beta chains listed below, sequenced in a study of Ad26.COV2.S vaccination and SARS-CoV-2 variants. TCRdb's table, derived via immunoSEQ multiplex PCR, lists solely in-frame clones and lacks some. This sample has around 400,000 clones, with approximately 83% found just once. Treatment in this sample: roughly 20 received Ad26.COV2.S at low or high dose, single or two shots; about 5 received placebo; per-sample allocation not given. Collection of samples fell on day 63 after the first vaccine or placebo injection. The source was peripheral blood, collected in a trial of Ad26.COV2.S vaccine versus placebo. The receptor source for this set is a person between 18 and 65 years old who received the Ad26.COV2.S COVID-19 vaccine or a placebo.

The rearrangement links TRBV11-2 to TRBJ2-1; 15 nucleotides agree with TRBD2. The germline gives CDR1 SGHAT, CDR2 FQNNGV. The CDR3 is 15 residues long. Trimming removed 5 bases from V and 10 bases from J; junction bases left unmatched: 6. For the CDR3, the DNA is TGTGCCAGCAGCCGGGGACTAGCGGGGGGTCAGGAGCAGTTCTTC. Translated, it gives CASSRGLAGGQEQFF.

V gene TRBV28 combines with J gene TRBJ1-5; D is ambiguous. Germline CDR1 reads MDHEN; CDR2 reads SYDVKM. CDR3 length: 17 residues. The V end was cut by 2 bases, the J end by 3 bases, with 17 bases between. CDR3 sequence: CASSLIITFEDNQPQHF. CDR3 nucleotide sequence: TGTGCCAGCAGTTTAATTATAACATTCGAAGACAATCAGCCCCAGCATTTT.

The chain employs TRBV7-2 and TRBJ1-4; D call uncertain. This CDR3 has 13 amino acids. Germline V lookup: CDR1 SGHTA, CDR2 FQGNSA. The V end was cut by 5 bases, the J end by 7 bases, with 11 bases between. This chain's CDR3 is CASSPMRGEKLFF. CDR3 DNA sequence: TGTGCCAGCAGCCCTATGCGGGGTGAAAAACTGTTTTTT.

V and J are TRBV2 and TRBJ2-3, with a possible D match to TRBD1 (5 bases). Deletions cut 8 bases from V and 1 base from J, with 10 bases between. The germline gives CDR1 SNHLY, CDR2 FYNNEI. The CDR3 totals 13 residues. The CDR3 loop is CASWLGGTDTQYF. The CDR3 DNA is TGTGCCAGCTGGTTAGGGGGCACAGATACGCAGTATTTT.

The genes are TRBV19 and TRBJ1-2; TRBD1 might be the D (5 bases). The CDR3 is 14 amino acids. Germline loops: CDR1 LNHDA, CDR2 SQIVND (reference sequence). V was trimmed by 4 bases and J by 7 bases, leaving 16 bases between them. The CDR3 bases are TGTGCCAGTAGTACCCTCCCAGGGAGCGGTGGCTACACCTTC. Amino acids: CASSTLPGSGGYTF.

The genes are TRBV2 and TRBJ1-2; TRBD1 agrees at 11 bases. Germline assignment: CDR1 SNHLY and CDR2 FYNNEI. This CDR3 is built from 16 residues. J was trimmed by 8 bases and V by 5 bases; bases with no gene match: 13. For the CDR3, the DNA is TGTGCCAGCAGTCTACTTGGAGGACAGGGGGCCGAGGGCTACACCTTC. Translation: CASSLLGGQGAEGYTF.

The CDR3 sequence is CASSSRGGYNEQFF. CDR3 nucleotide sequence: TGTGCCAGCAGTTCTAGGGGAGGGTACAATGAGCAGTTCTTC. This chain links TRBV27 with TRBJ2-1, with 7 positions matching TRBD2. Germline V gene data show CDR1 as MNHEY and CDR2 as SMNVEV (reference sequence). With V trimmed by 4 bases and J by 4 bases, 4 bases remained unmatched. The CDR3 contains 14 residues.

This chain connects TRBV2 to TRBJ2-5; 10 nucleotides agree with TRBD2. Germline values: CDR1 SNHLY, CDR2 FYNNEI. This CDR3 spans 20 amino acids. The junction had 24 bases not matched to a gene; V was cut back by 6 bases and J by 5 bases. This CDR3 reads CASRLTLLGLADRGGETQYF. The CDR3 bases are TGTGCCAGCAGGCTGACACTCCTCGGACTAGCGGATAGAGGGGGGGAGACCCAGTACTTC.

The V and J genes are TRBV9 and TRBJ2-3, with a weak D call TRBD2 (6 bases). Trimming removed 2 bases from V and 2 bases from J, with 15 bases in between. The CDR3 sequence is 16 residues long. Germline values: CDR1 SGDLS, CDR2 YYNGEE. The CDR3 loop is CASSVSGGSHTDTQYF. CDR3 nucleotide sequence: TGTGCCAGCAGCGTCTCTGGAGGGTCCCACACAGATACGCAGTATTTT.

This chain uses TRBV19 with TRBJ2-3, with TRBD1 matching 7 bases. Germline loops: CDR1 LNHDA, CDR2 SQIVND (reference sequence). J lost 3 bases, V lost 5 bases, and 5 bases had no gene match. The CDR3 is made up of 14 amino acids. CDR3 sequence reads: CASSLQGSTDTQYF. The CDR3 DNA reads as TGTGCCAGTAGTCTACAGGGGTCAACAGATACGCAGTATTTT.

The rearrangement links TRBV7-2 to TRBJ2-3; no firm D call. Germline CDR1 reads SGHTA; CDR2 reads FQGNSA. V was clipped by 4 bases and J by 1 base, with 12 bases between them. CDR3 length: 15 amino acids. CDR3 amino acids: CASSSQAYGTDTQYF. In DNA form, the CDR3 reads TGTGCCAGCAGCTCCCAGGCGTACGGCACAGATACGCAGTATTTT. The whole variable domain, remainder taken from reference TRBV7-2 and TRBJ2-3, is GAGVSQSPSNKVTEKGKDVELRCDPISGHTALYWYRQSLGQGLEFLIYFQGNSAPDKSGLPSDRFSAERTGGSVSTLTIQRTQQEDSAVYLCASSSQAYGTDTQYFGPGTRLTVL.

The chain couples TRBV7-9 to TRBJ2-2; TRBD1 might be the D (5 bases). Germline-derived CDR1 and CDR2 are SEHNR and FQNEAQ (reference sequence). The V gene lost 5 bases and the J gene lost 5 bases, with 12 bases spanning the gap. The CDR3 loop spans 14 amino acids. The chain's CDR3 is CASSPQGRTGELFF. DNA of the CDR3: TGTGCCAGCAGCCCCCAGGGCAGAACCGGGGAGCTGTTTTTT.

The V call is TRBV5-4, the J call TRBJ1-1; 7 nucleotides line up with TRBD1. Germline CDR1 SGHNT, CDR2 YYREEE (reference sequence). The CDR3 is made up of 15 amino acids. V lost 4 bases, J lost 4 bases, and 10 bases stayed unmatched. The CDR3 DNA follows: TGTGCCAGCAGCCCCCCGGGGACAGTAGCCACTGAAGCTTTCTTT. It yields the protein CASSPPGTVATEAFF.

The chain uses TRBV5-6 and TRBJ2-3; 7 nucleotides line up with TRBD2. The CDR3 runs to 16 residues. V dropped 0 bases and J dropped 5; count of bases not matched to a gene: 9. Germline assignment: CDR1 SGHDT and CDR2 YYEEEE. The CDR3 DNA follows: TGTGCCAGCAGCTTGGCGGGGGGATTAGGTAAAGATACGCAGTATTTT. Encoded protein: CASSLAGGLGKDTQYF.

V gene TRBV27 combines with J gene TRBJ2-3; no definite D call. The CDR3 length is 15 residues. Germline V gene lookup returns CDR1 MNHEY and CDR2 SMNVEV (reference sequence). V dropped 3 bases and J dropped 2 bases, with 12 bases sitting between them. The chain's CDR3 is CASSFSPENTDTQYF. In nucleotides, the CDR3 is TGTGCCAGCAGTTTCAGTCCAGAGAACACAGATACGCAGTATTTT.

This chain joins TRBV3-1 (or the pseudogene TRBV3-2) and TRBJ2-5; 12 positions match TRBD2. From germline, CDR1 is LGHDT and CDR2 YNNKEL (reference sequence). V shed 0 bases, J shed 5 bases, and the junction held 7 bases outside the gene matches. The CDR3 totals 17 residues. CDR3: CASSQERLAGVGETQYF. DNA for the CDR3: TGTGCCAGCAGCCAAGAAAGACTAGCGGGAGTAGGGGAGACCCAGTACTTC.

This chain joins TRBV19 and TRBJ2-1; D not resolved. The CDR3 has 10 amino acids. Trimming took 8 bases from V and 9 from J, leaving 8 bases between them. Germline-derived CDR1 and CDR2 are LNHDA and SQIVND (reference sequence). Here the CDR3 reads CASFSGEQFF. In DNA, the CDR3 is TGTGCCAGTTTCAGTGGTGAGCAGTTCTTC.

V and J are TRBV7-6 and TRBJ2-7; D gene unclear. The CDR3 totals 10 residues. Germline V gene sequence: CDR1 SGHVS, CDR2 FNYEAQ. The V and J ends lost 5 bases and 8 bases respectively, with 7 bases between them. The DNA of the CDR3 is TGTGCCAGCAGCCTCTCTAAGCAGTACTTC. Its translation is CASSLSKQYF.